What follows is one T cell receptor (beta chain) and its context. What it binds is not known. Assay used: immunoSEQ multiplex PCR; TCRdb lists only in-frame clones, some missing. The sample holds approximately 120,000 clones, 90% to 97% seen once. The germline CDR1 and CDR2 sequences are MDHEN and SYDVKM. CDR3 length equals 15 residues. V was trimmed by 1 base and J by 1 base, leaving 10 bases between them. These data are taken from a study of cytomegalovirus exposure and HLA in healthy donors. Study observations and caveats: There were fewer than 200 TCR beta chains listed as cytomegalovirus-associated. Both high specificity and high sensitivity reportedly marked the classifier's diagnosis of cytomegalovirus status.

The chain links TRBV28 to TRBJ1-1; D may be TRBD1 (6 bases). Source material: PBMCs. The TCR originated in a man younger than 35 in good health and CMV-seronegative. In DNA, the CDR3 is TGTGCCAGCAGTTTATTGGGGGCCCGGAACACTGAAGCTTTCTTT. Amino acids: CASSLLGARNTEAFF. Drawing the rest from reference TRBV28 and TRBJ1-1, the complete variable domain is DVKVTQSSRYLVKRTGEKVFLECVQDMDHENMFWYRQDPGLGLRLIYFSYDVKMKEKGDIPEGYSVSREKKERFSLILESASTNQTSMYLCASSLLGARNTEAFFGQGTRLTVV.